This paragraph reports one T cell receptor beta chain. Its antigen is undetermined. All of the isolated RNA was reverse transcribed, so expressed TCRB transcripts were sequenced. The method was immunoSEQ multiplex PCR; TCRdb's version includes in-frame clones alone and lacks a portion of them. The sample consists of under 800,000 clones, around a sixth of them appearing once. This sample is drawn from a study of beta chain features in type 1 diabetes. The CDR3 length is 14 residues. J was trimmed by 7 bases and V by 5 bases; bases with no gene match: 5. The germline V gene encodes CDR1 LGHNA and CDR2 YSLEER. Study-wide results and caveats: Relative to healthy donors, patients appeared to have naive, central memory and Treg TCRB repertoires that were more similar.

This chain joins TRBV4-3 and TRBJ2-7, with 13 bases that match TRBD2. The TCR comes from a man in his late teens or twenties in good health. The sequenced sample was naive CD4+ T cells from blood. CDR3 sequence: CASSYRTSGSEQYF. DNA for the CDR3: TGCGCCAGCAGCTACCGGACTAGCGGGAGTGAGCAGTACTTC.